This T cell receptor (beta chain) was sequenced in a study of cytomegalovirus exposure and HLA in healthy donors (dated by TCRdb to about 2017). Background for the entire study: An earlier analysis of some 600 of the donors reported approximately 300 Gb of sequence data and roughly 120 million unique TCR beta sequences obtained from 180 million or so T cells. An early release that covered 500 to 800 HLA-typed donors contained approximately 300 gigabases of sequencing data and tens of millions of unique TCR sequences. Among the roughly 400 genotyped donors, approximately 77% belonged to the genetic ancestry cluster associated with self-reported Caucasian donors. The study was designed to test whether signatures of past pathogen exposure could be identified by cataloging public T cell receptors. Using immunosequencing, the study profiled T cell repertoires from some 670 subjects and related those repertoires to cytomegalovirus serostatus. Besides the first cohort of under 700 subjects, a separate validation cohort made up of about 120 different subjects was used. To predict cytomegalovirus infection status, the study combined high-throughput TCR immunosequencing, statistical association of individual TCRs with disease status, and machine learning. A later analysis re-examined previously published TCR beta repertoires from more than 600 donors and added high-resolution HLA genotyping to investigate patterns of TCR occurrence. Rather than using new phenotypic data, the later analysis identified candidate immune exposures from TCR beta sequences and from how often those sequences occurred across donors. An earlier analysis of some 600 of the donors applied high-throughput TCR beta sequencing to assess whether each TCR beta V gene segment acted as functional or pseudogenic. Donor age, sex, ethnicity and CMV serostatus were compiled together with the repertoire data. A later genetic analysis used genome-wide SNP genotypes for about 65% of the roughly 700 donors, treating that subset as a discovery cohort. Every discovery cohort repertoire had been produced on one sequencing platform. Class I and class II HLA loci were covered by the typing at four-digit resolution. Typing coverage varied by locus: roughly 620-640 donors for A, B, C, DRB1 and DQB1; around 560 for DQA1; more than 600 for DPA1; roughly 470 for DPB1. Because of strong linkage in the cohort, five DR-DQ haplotypes were treated as single units for association and clustering. Across 398 genotyped donors of the cohort, an average of 235,054 unique TCR beta nucleotide sequences per donor were sequenced, and approximately 19% of those sequences were non-productive.

As to this clone: Its antigen target is currently unknown. No much larger clone exists at a distance of one base, and base qualities are not known.

Including cysteine and phenylalanine, the CDR3 has 11 amino acids. The retained sequence is limited to the CDR3, 33 bases, with the frame set at the first base. The junction carries 6 bases between V and J, which are trimmed by 2 bases and 8 bases respectively. CDR1 and CDR2 are read off the germline V gene as MNHNS and SASEGT. The cohort was made up of about 670 healthy bone marrow donors. Cohort members were all nominally healthy when sampled, although unrecorded immune exposures were likely present. The donor was CMV seronegative and belonged to the group of 352 seronegative cohort members. A peripheral blood sample was collected from each donor, and TCR beta sequencing was performed on peripheral blood mononuclear cells. Genomic DNA extraction from the blood cell samples was performed with the Qiagen DNeasy Blood Extraction Kit. Overall study results and their limits: When HLA alleles, especially DR and DQ, strongly co-occurred, attributing TCR associations to individual alleles was difficult. A further reported finding was that TCR beta sequences accurately predicted the HLA-A and HLA-B alleles for most subjects in the first cohort. According to a later analysis, TCR association rates differed among HLA loci, with DRB1 alleles showing the most associated TCRs and HLA-C alleles showing the fewest. In a later genetic analysis, fewer N-insertions in productive TCRs were reported among donors in an Asian-associated ancestry cluster than the 666-donor mean. The study gave a list of about 150 TCR beta chains associated with cytomegalovirus. Linkage disequilibrium might explain the correlated functional status among segregating V segments, but an unknown experimental factor could not be excluded. Some IMGT-functional V segments, including TRBV6-2 and TRBV6-3, could not be told apart with the 87-base-pair reads, so those segments were excluded. Several of the top co-occurrence clusters appeared to be linked to parvovirus B19, influenza, CMV and Epstein-Barr virus, according to a later analysis. Because HLA typing was unavailable for some donors at each locus, only the typed subset was used in association tests. Roughly uniform sequencing depth across donors was assumed in presence/absence analyses, although this assumption may not hold. A later genetic analysis associated a missense DCLRE1C variant with V-gene and J-gene trimming of TCR beta chains, and an independent cohort replicated the association. Cytomegalovirus status was reported to be diagnosed by the classifier with high specificity and sensitivity in both the original and validation cohorts. In vitro tests confirmed that a few of the cytomegalovirus-associated TCR beta chains recognize cytomegalovirus antigens. Because counts were too low, 15 or so rarely observed V segments, including chromosome 9 orphons, were excluded from the earlier analysis of several hundred of the donors. The sequencing pipeline was judged likely to have produced a cluster of highly shared sequence variants as a technical artifact. In a later analysis, HLA-associated TCR beta chains showed more clonal expansion and lower generation probabilities than non-associated chains that were equally common. An earlier analysis of some 590 of the donors showed that most TCR beta V segments appeared in productive rearrangements either about 90% or about 30% of the time, which broadly matched IMGT annotations. The authors suggested that the approach could potentially be extended to other disease states and immunological phenotypes. For the cohort, immune exposure information was limited to CMV serostatus. In a later analysis, most CMV-associated TCR beta chains were found to appear HLA-restricted, with HLA associations seemingly driven largely by CMV exposure. Across donors, most TCR sequences were observed very rarely, whereas some public TCRs were present in many individuals. At a false discovery rate of 0.05, a later analysis linked about 16,000 TCR beta sequences to specific HLA alleles. The cohort was sequenced for TCR beta chains only, and without alpha or paired-chain data the features that could be detected were limited.

Library preparation employed the immunoSEQ multiplex PCR assay. For the multiplex PCR, a mixture combining 60 forward primers for TCR Vbeta segments and 13 reverse primers for TCR Jbeta segments was used. The CDR3 region of rearranged TCR beta genes was amplified from genomic DNA with a multiplex PCR assay. On the Illumina HiSeq System, the amplified TCR beta libraries were sequenced as 87-base-pair reads. The authors processed their data as follows. In a later analysis, 70 million to 95 million unique TCR beta chains were counted across the approximately 640 repertoires, and roughly 11 million of these chains were shared by at least two donors. A nearest-neighbor algorithm error-corrected the raw reads and collapsed the reads into unique sequences, merging closely related sequences to remove PCR and sequencing errors. To assign V, D and J gene segments, CDR3 sequences were aligned to IMGT reference sequences. For a sequence to be retained, at least a six-nucleotide match to both a V gene segment and a J gene segment was required. A rearrangement counted as productive if the CDR3 had no stop codons and remained in frame with V and J, and every other rearrangement counted as non-productive. CDR3 was defined by IMGT convention, running from the second conserved V-encoded cysteine to the conserved J-encoded phenylalanine. The earlier analysis of 587 of the donors excluded sequences that lacked an unambiguous match to a single V gene segment. An earlier analysis of 500 to 700 of the donors classified V segments as functional when productive rearrangements were above 56.7% and as segregating when the standard deviation between donors was above 5%. A statistical classification framework was developed to diagnose cytomegalovirus status using the catalog of TCR beta chain sequences. A later analysis assigned V and J genes by comparing TCR nucleotide sequences with IMGT/GENE-DB human TR gene sequences. A later analysis assigned CDR3 sequences and most-parsimonious VDJ recombination scenarios with the TCRdist pipeline. In a later analysis, each TCR beta chain was defined by its CDR3 amino acid sequence together with its V-gene family, and reads without a unique V-gene family were excluded. A later analysis removed 550 to 650 highly shared, low-generation-probability nucleotide sequences to deal with suspected cross-contamination and a sequencing artifact. For each public chain, a later analysis derived a clonal expansion index from normalized ranks of inferred template counts within each repertoire. A later analysis computed generation probabilities with a VDJ recombination model fitted to out-of-frame rearrangements, and checked the results against IGoR. In a later analysis, hypergeometric tests were used to score TCR-TCR, TCR-HLA and TCR-CMV co-occurrence, with a repertoire-size bias correction applied to TCR pairs. In a later analysis, false discovery rates were estimated by permuting HLA or CMV assignments 20 times. In a later analysis, co-occurring TCRs were grouped using DBSCAN, and TCRdist sequence similarity was added for clustering within HLA-allele-positive subsets. For co-occurrence clustering, repertoires with fewer than 30,000 or more than 120,000 public chains were excluded, along with four to six repertoires with anomalous nucleotide sharing. TCRdb retrieved this table from immuneACCESS and kept in-frame rearrangements only. Not all clones are present; in checked studies, unresolved V genes account for under half, and no reason is known for the remainder. That table supplies the V and J calls and clone size; D and trimming were determined from the DNA. Present in this sample are around 170,000 clones, about 80% of which were seen just once. The top ten constitute about 1.9% of the sample.

The rearrangement combines TRBV6-1 with TRBJ1-1; the D gene is not confidently resolved. The sequenced material came from PBMCs. This receptor was taken from a woman aged 25 to 45 in good health and CMV-seronegative. The CDR3 amino acid sequence is: CASSELTEAFF. Read as DNA, the sequence is TGTGCCAGCAGTGAATTGACAGAAGCTTTCTTT.